The sequence of this TCR beta chain was determined in a study of beta chain features in type 1 diabetes. This clone came up a few times. The antigen is not known. The isolated RNA, all of it, was reverse transcribed, so expressed TCRB transcripts were what got sequenced. It was found that naive, central memory and regulatory T cell samples averaged about 3.5 million reads. Profiled with immunoSEQ multiplex PCR; TCRdb holds only in-frame clones, not every one. The sample records around 310,000 clones, around 10% being singletons. Whole-study results and caveats: Whether HLA type influences TCRB rearrangement remained unresolved here.

Trimming removed 2 bases from V and 6 bases from J; junction bases left unmatched: 8. The CDR3 has 16 amino acids. The germline V gene encodes CDR1 KGHSH and CDR2 LQKENI. This receptor was obtained from a woman in her twenties or thirties in good health. The sequenced sample consisted of naive CD4+ T cells from blood. The rearrangement links TRBV18 to TRBJ1-5, with 9 positions matching TRBD1. CDR3 protein: CASSPEGQGVRQPQHF. As DNA, the CDR3 is TGTGCCAGCTCACCAGAGGGACAGGGTGTCCGTCAGCCCCAGCATTTT.